Following are 11 T cell receptor beta chains from one sample sequenced in a study of blood T cell repertoires in COVID-19. Some clones are missing from TCRdb's copy, which holds only in-frame ones; the method was immunoSEQ multiplex PCR. Altogether a few hundred thousand clones are present, 70% to 90% being singletons, with the ten largest covering around 7.2%. Sequencing used peripheral blood. All receptors come from a human donor in a cohort sampled during active COVID-19.

The chain is built from TRBV2 and TRBJ1-5; the D is unclear. From germline, CDR1 is SNHLY and CDR2 FYNNEI. This CDR3 has 15 amino acids. V was trimmed by 3 bases and J by 0 bases, leaving 9 bases between them. CDR3 protein: CASSEEGYSNQPQHF. CDR3 in DNA: TGTGCCAGCAGTGAGGAGGGCTATAGCAATCAGCCCCAGCATTTT. The full variable domain, its missing parts supplied by reference TRBV2 and TRBJ1-5, is EPEVTQTPSHQVTQMGQEVILRCVPISNHLYFYWYRQILGQKVEFLVSFYNNEISEKSEIFDDQFSVERPDGSNFTLKIRSTKLEDSAMYFCASSEEGYSNQPQHFGDGTRLSIL.

This sequence joins TRBV6-5 and TRBJ1-2; 8 positions match TRBD1. V trimming: 10 bases; J trimming: 4 bases; junction bases outside the gene matches: 8. The CDR3 contains 13 residues. CDR1 and CDR2 (germline): MNHEY, SVGAGI. The CDR3 nucleotides are TGTGCCACCCGACAGGGGAGCGTCTATGGCTACACCTTC. Its protein product is CATRQGSVYGYTF.

This sequence joins TRBV25-1 and TRBJ1-3; D unresolved. V gave up 3 bases and J gave up 0 bases, with 9 bases separating them. Germline V CDR1 and CDR2: MGHDK, SYGVNS. The CDR3 runs to 15 residues. The CDR3 here is CASSDLLSSGNTIYF. The CDR3 DNA reads TGTGCCAGCAGTGACCTGCTGAGCTCTGGAAACACCATATATTTT.

The chain joins TRBV7-9 to TRBJ1-5, with 8 nucleotides matching TRBD1. This CDR3 has 14 amino acids. V trimming: 6 bases; J trimming: 4 bases; junction bases outside the gene matches: 5. The germline V gene encodes CDR1 SEHNR and CDR2 FQNEAQ (reference sequence). In DNA form, the CDR3 reads TGTGCCAGCAGGGGGACAGGTGGAAATCAGCCCCAGCATTTT. Encoded protein: CASRGTGGNQPQHF.

The chain joins TRBV19 to TRBJ1-1; D may be TRBD1 (5 bases). The CDR3 loop spans 16 amino acids. Germline-derived CDR1 and CDR2 are LNHDA and SQIVND (reference sequence). The ends were cut back, 2 bases at V and 8 bases at J, with 21 bases in the middle. The chain's CDR3 is CASSITGGVQREEAFF. The CDR3 DNA follows: TGTGCCAGTAGTATAACGGGGGGGGTTCAGCGGGAAGAAGCTTTCTTT.

J is TRBJ2-3 and V is TRBV3-1 (or the pseudogene TRBV3-2), with 7 positions matching TRBD2. The length of the CDR3 is 17 residues. Losses at the gene ends were 4 bases for V and 1 base for J; bases not matched to a gene: 11. Germline CDR1 is LGHDT and CDR2 is YNNKEL (reference sequence). The CDR3 region is CASSPLTAGLGTDTQYF. The CDR3 nucleotides read TGTGCCAGCAGCCCCCTGACGGCTGGACTAGGCACAGATACGCAGTATTTT.

V is TRBV3-1 (or the pseudogene TRBV3-2) and J is TRBJ2-2; D is unresolved. Trimming removed 0 bases at V and 5 bases at J, with 10 bases between. CDR1 is LGHDT, CDR2 YNNKEL, per germline (reference sequence). The CDR3 is made up of 15 amino acids. The CDR3, as DNA: TGTGCCAGCAGCCAAGATCCGGGTGCAACCGGGGAGCTGTTTTTT. It translates to CASSQDPGATGELFF.

This clone showed up just once. This rearrangement joins TRBV5-8 to TRBJ2-7, with TRBD2 matching over 8 bases. With V trimmed by 2 bases and J by 1 base, 11 bases remained unmatched. The CDR3 runs to 17 residues. CDR1 is SGHTS, CDR2 YDEGEE, per germline. This CDR3 reads CASSFGGGQLSSYEQYF. The CDR3 nucleotides read TGTGCCAGCAGCTTCGGGGGGGGCCAATTAAGTTCCTACGAGCAGTACTTC.

The chain joins TRBV2 to TRBJ1-2; 7 bases are a match to TRBD1. This CDR3 spans 13 amino acids. CDR1 and CDR2 from the germline V gene are SNHLY and FYNNEI. The V segment lost 3 bases and the J segment 13 bases; nucleotides outside the gene matches: 11. The CDR3 nucleotides are TGTGCCAGCAGTGAGGAAGGGGGCTTCCCGGGCACCTTC. This translates into CASSEEGGFPGTF. The variable domain in full, with the rest retrieved from reference TRBV2 and TRBJ1-2, is EPEVTQTPSHQVTQMGQEVILRCVPISNHLYFYWYRQILGQKVEFLVSFYNNEISEKSEIFDDQFSVERPDGSNFTLKIRSTKLEDSAMYFCASSEEGGFPGTFGSGTRLTVV.

The chain links TRBV9 to TRBJ2-7; 7 bases map to TRBD1. V trimming: 3 bases; J trimming: 3 bases; junction bases outside the gene matches: 6. Germline lookup yields CDR1 SGDLS and CDR2 YYNGEE. The CDR3 contains 14 residues. The CDR3 loop reads CASSDSSGGYEQYF. The CDR3 DNA sequence: TGTGCCAGCAGCGACTCTTCAGGGGGCTACGAGCAGTACTTC.

The chain employs TRBV6-5 and TRBJ2-3; D possibly corresponds to TRBD1 (6 bases). Trimming left V 6 bases short and J 1 base short, with 11 bases between. This CDR3 is built from 14 residues. Germline-derived CDR1 and CDR2 are MNHEY and SVGAGI. Here the CDR3 DNA reads TGTGCCAGCAGCGACAGGTGGGGCACAGATACGCAGTATTTT. Translating gives CASSDRWGTDTQYF.